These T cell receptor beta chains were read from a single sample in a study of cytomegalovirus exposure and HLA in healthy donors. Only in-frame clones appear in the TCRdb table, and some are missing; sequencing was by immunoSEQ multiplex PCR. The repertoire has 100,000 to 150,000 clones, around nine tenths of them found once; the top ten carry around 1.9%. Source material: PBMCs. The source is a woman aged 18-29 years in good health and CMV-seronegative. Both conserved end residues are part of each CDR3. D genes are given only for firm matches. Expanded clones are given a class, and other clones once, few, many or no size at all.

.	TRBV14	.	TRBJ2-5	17	CASSQGGLPIFQETQYF	TGTGCCAGCAGCCAAGGGGGACTGCCGATCTTCCAAGAGACCCAGTACTTC
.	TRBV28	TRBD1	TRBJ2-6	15	CASTRGGTGANVLTF	TGTGCCAGCACCCGAGGGGGCACTGGGGCCAACGTCCTGACTTTC
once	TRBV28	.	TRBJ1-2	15	CASSSPWRRAYGYTF	TGTGCCAGCAGTTCCCCCTGGAGGCGGGCCTATGGCTACACCTTC
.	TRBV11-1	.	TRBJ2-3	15	CASSYEQGPTDTQYF	TGTGCCAGCAGCTATGAACAGGGACCCACAGATACGCAGTATTTT
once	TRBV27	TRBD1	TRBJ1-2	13	CASSLQGDYGYTF	TGTGCCAGCAGCTTACAGGGGGACTATGGCTACACCTTC
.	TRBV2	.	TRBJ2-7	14	CASSETGFGYEQYF	TGTGCCAGCAGTGAAACAGGGTTCGGCTACGAGCAGTACTTC
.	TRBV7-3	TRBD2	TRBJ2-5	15	CASSALAGSQETQYF	TGTGCCAGCAGCGCATTAGCGGGGAGCCAAGAGACCCAGTACTTC
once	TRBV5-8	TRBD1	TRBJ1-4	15	CASSKSHRGGEKLFF	TGTGCCAGCAGTAAAAGTCACAGGGGGGGAGAAAAACTGTTTTTT
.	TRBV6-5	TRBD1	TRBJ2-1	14	CASRRTGDYNEQFF	TGTGCCAGCAGGCGGACAGGGGACTACAATGAGCAGTTCTTC
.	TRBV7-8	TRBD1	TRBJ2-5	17	CASSLIQGDRRQETQYF	TGTGCCAGCAGCTTAATCCAAGGGGACAGGCGCCAAGAGACCCAGTACTTC
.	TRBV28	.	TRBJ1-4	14	CASSGGQGHEKLFF	TGTGCCAGCAGTGGAGGGCAGGGTCATGAAAAACTGTTTTTT
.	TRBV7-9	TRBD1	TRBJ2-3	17	CASSRDDRGRGTDTQYF	TGTGCCAGCAGCCGAGATGACAGGGGTCGTGGCACAGATACGCAGTATTTT
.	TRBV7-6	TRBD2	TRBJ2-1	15	CASSPVAGARNEQFF	TGTGCCAGCAGCCCTGTAGCGGGAGCAAGGAATGAGCAGTTCTTC
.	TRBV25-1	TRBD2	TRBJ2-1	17	CASSEGRGRAKDNEQFF	TGTGCCAGCAGTGAGGGTCGGGGGAGGGCCAAAGACAATGAGCAGTTCTTC
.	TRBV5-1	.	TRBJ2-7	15	CASSSRQGPFYEQYF	TGCGCCAGCAGCTCCCGCCAGGGCCCTTTCTACGAGCAGTACTTC
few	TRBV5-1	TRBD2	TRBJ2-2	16	CASSARLAGATGELFF	TGCGCCAGCAGCGCCCGACTAGCGGGGGCCACCGGGGAGCTGTTTTTT
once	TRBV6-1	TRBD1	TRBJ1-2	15	CASSAGQAGNYGYTF	TGTGCCAGCAGTGCCGGACAGGCCGGAAACTATGGCTACACCTTC
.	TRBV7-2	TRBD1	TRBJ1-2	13	CASSDRAPYGYTF	TGTGCCAGCAGCGACAGGGCCCCTTATGGCTACACCTTC
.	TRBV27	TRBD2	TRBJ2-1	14	CASRGTSGRVAQFF	TGTGCCAGCCGAGGGACTAGCGGGAGGGTGGCGCAGTTCTTC
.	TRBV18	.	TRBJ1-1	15	CASSPPSGMVTEAFF	TGTGCCAGCTCACCACCGTCCGGGATGGTCACTGAAGCTTTCTTT
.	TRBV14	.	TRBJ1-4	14	CASTVGGDNEKLFF	TGTGCCAGCACCGTCGGCGGCGACAATGAAAAACTGTTTTTT
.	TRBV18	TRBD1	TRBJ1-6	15	CASSGGTGDGSPLHF	TGTGCCAGCTCAGGCGGGACAGGGGATGGGTCACCCCTCCACTTT
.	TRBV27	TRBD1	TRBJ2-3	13	CASSMTGPDTQYF	TGTGCCAGCAGTATGACAGGGCCAGATACGCAGTATTTT
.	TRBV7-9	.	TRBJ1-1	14	CASSPGQINTEAFF	TGTGCCAGCAGCCCAGGACAGATTAACACTGAAGCTTTCTTT
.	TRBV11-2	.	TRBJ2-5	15	CASSLGGLLWETQYF	TGTGCCAGCAGCTTAGGTGGCCTCCTCTGGGAGACCCAGTACTTC
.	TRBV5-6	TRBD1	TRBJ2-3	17	CASSSIGGTGSTDTQYF	TGTGCCAGCAGCTCTATCGGCGGGACAGGGAGCACAGATACGCAGTATTTT
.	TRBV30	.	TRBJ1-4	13	CAWSLGRNEKLFF	TGTGCCTGGAGTCTCGGTCGAAATGAAAAACTGTTTTTT
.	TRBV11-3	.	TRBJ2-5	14	CASSLGRPEETQYF	TGTGCCAGCAGCTTAGGGCGGCCTGAAGAGACCCAGTACTTC
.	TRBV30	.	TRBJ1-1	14	CAWSTGHPNTEAFF	TGTGCCTGGAGTACCGGACACCCGAACACTGAAGCTTTCTTT
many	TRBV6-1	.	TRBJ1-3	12	CASNLSGNTIYF	TGTGCCAGCAATCTCTCTGGAAACACCATATATTTT
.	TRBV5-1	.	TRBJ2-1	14	CASSLEHLSNEQFF	TGCGCCAGCAGCTTGGAGCACTTAAGCAATGAGCAGTTCTTC
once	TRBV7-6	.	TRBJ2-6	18	CASSPSRWEQSGANVLTF	TGTGCCAGCAGCCCCTCCCGGTGGGAGCAATCTGGGGCCAACGTCCTGACTTTC
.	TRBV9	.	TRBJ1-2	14	CASSVDSGGSGYTF	TGTGCCAGCAGCGTAGATTCGGGGGGTAGTGGCTACACCTTC
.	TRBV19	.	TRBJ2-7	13	CASSPGFSYEQYF	TGTGCCAGTAGTCCCGGGTTCTCCTACGAGCAGTACTTC
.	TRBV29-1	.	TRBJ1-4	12	CSVGQGGKKLFF	TGCAGCGTTGGGCAGGGAGGGAAAAAACTGTTTTTT
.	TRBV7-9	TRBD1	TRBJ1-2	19	CASSLVIVLDREGNYGYTF	TGTGCCAGCAGCTTAGTTATCGTCCTGGACAGGGAGGGGAACTATGGCTACACCTTC
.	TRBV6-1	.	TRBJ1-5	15	CASSELKGWSQPQHF	TGTGCCAGCAGTGAATTGAAGGGGTGGAGTCAGCCCCAGCATTTT
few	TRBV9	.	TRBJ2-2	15	CASSHYPGTTGELFF	TGTGCCAGCAGCCACTACCCGGGTACCACCGGGGAGCTGTTTTTT
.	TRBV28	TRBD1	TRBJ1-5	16	CASSHKTGVFNQPQHF	TGTGCCAGCAGCCATAAAACAGGGGTCTTCAATCAGCCCCAGCATTTT
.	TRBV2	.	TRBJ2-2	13	CASSEQATGELFF	TGTGCCAGCAGTGAACAGGCGACCGGGGAGCTGTTTTTT
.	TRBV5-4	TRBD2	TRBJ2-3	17	CASSNGLAGGSTDTQYF	TGTGCCAGCAGCAACGGACTAGCGGGGGGGAGCACAGATACGCAGTATTTT
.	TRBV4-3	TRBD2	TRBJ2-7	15	CASSRETSGRNEQYF	TGCGCCAGCAGCCGAGAGACTAGCGGGAGGAACGAGCAGTACTTC
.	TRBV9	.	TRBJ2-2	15	CASSVNPTDTGELFF	TGTGCCAGCAGCGTCAACCCCACAGACACCGGGGAGCTGTTTTTT
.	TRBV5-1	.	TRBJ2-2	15	CASSQHGRGTGELFF	TGCGCCAGCAGCCAACACGGCAGGGGCACCGGGGAGCTGTTTTTT
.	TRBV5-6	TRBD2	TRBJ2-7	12	CASSGEGVEQYF	TGTGCCAGCAGCGGGGAGGGTGTGGAGCAGTACTTC
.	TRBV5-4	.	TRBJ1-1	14	CASSLAEGRGEAFF	TGTGCCAGCAGCTTGGCCGAGGGTCGGGGTGAAGCTTTCTTT
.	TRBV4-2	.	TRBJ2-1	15	CASSLSGSGDNEQFF	TGTGCCAGCAGCCTGTCTGGTAGCGGAGACAATGAGCAGTTCTTC
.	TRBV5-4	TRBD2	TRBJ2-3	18	CASSPTTSWPTGGDTQYF	TGTGCCAGCAGCCCGACGACTAGCTGGCCCACCGGGGGGGATACGCAGTATTTT
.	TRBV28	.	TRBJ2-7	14	CASSLFLASYEQYF	TGTGCCAGCAGTTTATTTCTAGCTTCCTACGAGCAGTACTTC
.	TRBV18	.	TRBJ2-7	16	CASSPLPGQPRDEQYF	TGTGCCAGCTCACCCCTACCCGGACAGCCTAGGGACGAGCAGTACTTC
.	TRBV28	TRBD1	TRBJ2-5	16	CASSVRTGGLKETQYF	TGTGCCAGCAGCGTGCGGACAGGGGGCTTGAAAGAGACCCAGTACTTC